This T cell receptor beta chain came from a study of beta chain features in type 1 diabetes. Broader study findings: Type 1 diabetes patients had moderately but significantly shorter TCRB CDR3s in all four CD4+ subsets.

V shed 6 bases, J shed 2 bases, and the junction held 5 bases outside the gene matches. CDR3 length equals 15 residues. Germline V gene data show CDR1 as SGHVS and CDR2 as FNYEAQ. Isolated RNA was reverse transcribed in full, so expressed TCRB transcripts were sequenced. The repertoire was sequenced with immunoSEQ multiplex PCR; TCRdb's copy has only in-frame clones and lacks some. The sample includes roughly 300,000 clones, about 13% of them seen just once. This clone was counted between two and nine times. Its antigen remains unidentified. The gene calls are TRBV7-6 and TRBJ2-1; 9 bases are shared with TRBD2. This clonotype originated in a man under 40 with type 1 diabetes. Input material: naive CD4+ T cells from blood. This CDR3 reads CASRYLAGPYNEQFF. The CDR3 region has the DNA TGTGCCAGCAGATACCTAGCGGGGCCCTACAATGAGCAGTTCTTC.